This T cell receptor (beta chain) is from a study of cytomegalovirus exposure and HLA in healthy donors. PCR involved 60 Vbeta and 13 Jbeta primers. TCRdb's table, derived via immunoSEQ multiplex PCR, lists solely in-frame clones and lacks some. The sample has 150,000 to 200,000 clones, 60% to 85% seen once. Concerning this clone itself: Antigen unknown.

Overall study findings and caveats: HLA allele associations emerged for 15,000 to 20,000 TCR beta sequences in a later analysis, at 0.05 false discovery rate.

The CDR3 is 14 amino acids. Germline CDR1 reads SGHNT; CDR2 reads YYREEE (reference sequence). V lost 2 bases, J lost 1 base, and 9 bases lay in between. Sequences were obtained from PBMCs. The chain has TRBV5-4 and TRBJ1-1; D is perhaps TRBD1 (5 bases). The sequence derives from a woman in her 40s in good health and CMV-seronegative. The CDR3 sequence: CASSFQGRNTEAFF. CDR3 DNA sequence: TGTGCCAGCAGCTTTCAGGGTCGGAACACTGAAGCTTTCTTT.